This passage covers 18 T cell receptor beta chains from one sample sequenced in a study of cytomegalovirus exposure and HLA in healthy donors. This PCR relied on a set of 60 Vbeta primers and 13 Jbeta primers. Some clones are missing from TCRdb's copy, which holds only in-frame ones; the method was immunoSEQ multiplex PCR. The data contain some 150,000 clones, approximately 80% of them seen just once; the ten biggest clones take up less than 2%. Sequenced input: PBMCs. Receptors were obtained from a middle-aged woman in good health and CMV-seronegative.

The chain links TRBV7-9 to TRBJ2-7; no reliable D call. The CDR3 is 11 amino acids. CDR1 is SEHNR and CDR2 is FQNEAQ in the germline V gene (reference sequence). V lost 5 bases and J 6 bases, leaving 8 bases between the germline ends. The CDR3 DNA reads as TGTGCCAGCAGCCAGGCCCCCGAGCAGTACTTC. Encoded protein: CASSQAPEQYF.

This clone was observed a single time. The chain couples TRBV2 to TRBJ2-2, with D possibly being TRBD1 (5 bases). The V and J ends lost 3 bases and 3 bases respectively, with 11 bases between them. The CDR3 is 15 amino acids. The germline CDR1 and CDR2 sequences are SNHLY and FYNNEI. The CDR3 spells CASSEKGSYTGELFF. The CDR3 DNA reads as TGTGCCAGCAGTGAGAAGGGGTCGTACACCGGGGAGCTGTTTTTT. Based on the CDR3 plus reference TRBV2 and TRBJ2-2, the full variable domain is EPEVTQTPSHQVTQMGQEVILRCVPISNHLYFYWYRQILGQKVEFLVSFYNNEISEKSEIFDDQFSVERPDGSNFTLKIRSTKLEDSAMYFCASSEKGSYTGELFFGEGSRLTVL.

The J gene is TRBJ2-3, the V gene TRBV7-3; TRBD2 aligns across 7 bases. The trim removed 2 bases at V and 1 base at J, leaving 6 bases unmatched. The CDR3 covers 16 residues. Germline V gives CDR1 SGHTA, CDR2 FQGTGA. CDR3 residues: CASSLGAGWGTDTQYF. The CDR3 bases are TGTGCCAGCAGCTTAGGAGCGGGGTGGGGCACAGATACGCAGTATTTT.

V and J are TRBV9 and TRBJ2-5, with a possible D match to TRBD2 (7 bases). V gave up 1 base and J gave up 5 bases, with 18 bases separating them. CDR1 and CDR2 (germline): SGDLS, YYNGEE. The length of the CDR3 is 16 residues. The CDR3 DNA sequence: TGTGCCAGCAGCGTATGGGGCGGGAGAGGGGGGGAGACCCAGTACTTC. It encodes CASSVWGGRGGETQYF.

The rearrangement joins TRBV5-1 to TRBJ1-4; D remains ambiguous. The length of the CDR3 is 15 residues. CDR1 is SGHRS, CDR2 YFSETQ, per germline. Trimming left V 4 bases short and J 0 bases short, with 10 bases between. The CDR3 protein is CASSPTDATNEKLFF. The DNA for the CDR3 is TGCGCCAGCAGCCCAACAGATGCAACTAATGAAAAACTGTTTTTT.

This clone appeared once. The chain couples TRBV15 to TRBJ1-2; TRBD1 is a possible D gene (6 bases). The CDR3 runs to 15 residues. Per the germline V gene, CDR1 is LNHNV and CDR2 is YYDKDF (reference sequence). V was cut by 1 base and J by 3 bases, with 12 bases left in between. The CDR3 loop is CATSRGLAGDYGYTF. The CDR3 nucleotides read TGTGCCACCAGCAGAGGATTGGCAGGGGACTATGGCTACACCTTC.

The chain uses TRBV7-2 and TRBJ1-1; perhaps TRBD1 as D (6 bases). Germline V gene data show CDR1 as SGHTA and CDR2 as FQGNSA. V was shortened by 2 bases and J by 2 bases, with 24 bases between the two germline ends. This CDR3 has 19 amino acids. CDR3 nucleotide sequence: TGTGCCAGCAGCTTAATCCCGAGTCTGACAGGTTTGCTAAACACTGAAGCTTTCTTT. This codes for CASSLIPSLTGLLNTEAFF.

V and J are TRBV5-4 and TRBJ2-5; 7 nucleotides line up with TRBD1. Per germline, CDR1 SGHNT and CDR2 YYREEE (reference sequence). The CDR3 contains 13 residues. The ends lost 2 bases at V and 11 bases at J; junction bases unmatched: 9. CDR3 sequence: CASSLTGAWEQYF. In nucleotides, the CDR3 is TGTGCCAGCAGCTTAACAGGGGCATGGGAGCAGTACTTC.

V gene TRBV5-1 combines with J gene TRBJ2-3; perhaps TRBD2 as D (6 bases). From germline, CDR1 is SGHRS and CDR2 YFSETQ. Trimming took off 6 bases at V and 5 bases at J, with 19 bases between the two ends. The CDR3 is 15 residues long. The CDR3 spells CASTPLGLARDTQYF. As DNA, the CDR3 is TGCGCCAGCACACCCCTCGGGCTAGCGAGAGATACGCAGTATTTT.

This chain uses TRBV4-2 with TRBJ1-2; 8 nucleotides align to TRBD1. From germline, CDR1 is LGHNA and CDR2 YNFKEQ. The CDR3 has 15 residues. The ends lost 7 bases at V and 4 bases at J; junction bases unmatched: 11. The CDR3 nucleotides are TGTGCCAGCATAGGAGAGACAGGGGACCTCTATGGCTACACCTTC. The encoded protein is CASIGETGDLYGYTF.

The rearrangement uses TRBV6-1 and TRBJ2-5; D is perhaps TRBD1 (6 bases). Germline V lookup: CDR1 MNHNS, CDR2 SASEGT. The CDR3 is made up of 14 amino acids. V lost 9 bases and J lost 5, with 19 bases in between. CDR3 nucleotide sequence: TGTGCCAGTAATTACCGTAACAGGGTTGAGACCCAGTACTTC. Translation gives CASNYRNRVETQYF.

V is TRBV19 and J is TRBJ2-2; 7 bases fit TRBD2. With V trimmed by 7 bases and J by 7 bases, 9 bases remained unmatched. CDR3 length: 14 residues. CDR1 is LNHDA, CDR2 SQIVND, per germline (reference sequence). The CDR3 DNA reads TGTGCCAGTACCCCAAGCGGGATCGGCGGGGAGCTGTTTTTT. Amino acid sequence: CASTPSGIGGELFF. The complete variable domain, with remaining parts taken from reference TRBV19 and TRBJ2-2, reads DGGITQSPKYLFRKEGQNVTLSCEQNLNHDAMYWYRQDPGQGLRLIYYSQIVNDFQKGDIAEGYSVSREKKESFPLTVTSAQKNPTAFYLCASTPSGIGGELFFGEGSRLTVL.

The V and J genes are TRBV2 and TRBJ2-2; 8 bases agree with TRBD1. Looked up from germline, CDR1 is SNHLY and CDR2 is FYNNEI. The CDR3 length is 16 residues. J lost 4 bases, V lost 8 bases, and 12 bases had no gene match. The CDR3 loop is CASLWTGQGGTGELFF. In DNA form, the CDR3 reads TGTGCCAGCCTGTGGACAGGACAGGGTGGCACCGGGGAGCTGTTTTTT. The full variable domain, its missing parts supplied by reference TRBV2 and TRBJ2-2, is EPEVTQTPSHQVTQMGQEVILRCVPISNHLYFYWYRQILGQKVEFLVSFYNNEISEKSEIFDDQFSVERPDGSNFTLKIRSTKLEDSAMYFCASLWTGQGGTGELFFGEGSRLTVL.

V is TRBV7-8 and J is TRBJ2-2; TRBD2 matches at 12 bases. The ends lost 1 base at V and 2 bases at J; junction bases unmatched: 5. Per the germline V gene, CDR1 is SGHVS and CDR2 is FQNEAQ. CDR3 size: 18 residues. The DNA of the CDR3 is TGTGCCAGCAGCTTAGGACTAGCGGGAGCTTCTAACACCGGGGAGCTGTTTTTT. This sequence encodes CASSLGLAGASNTGELFF.

The genes are TRBV5-1 and TRBJ2-7, with 8 bases matching TRBD2. The CDR3 totals 15 residues. Trimming took 2 bases from V and 2 from J; bases not matched to a gene: 6. Germline V gene sequence: CDR1 SGHRS, CDR2 YFSETQ. CDR3 amino acids: CASSLRAGAPYEQYF. The CDR3 DNA sequence: TGCGCCAGCAGCTTAAGAGCGGGAGCGCCCTACGAGCAGTACTTC.

V usage is TRBV10-3 and J usage is TRBJ2-1; 7 nucleotides match TRBD1. The CDR3 is 13 amino acids. The V and J ends lost 3 bases and 4 bases, in that order; junction bases with no gene match: 0. Per germline, CDR1 ENHRY and CDR2 SYGVKD. CDR3 region: CAISEQGYNEQFF. CDR3 nucleotides: TGTGCCATCAGTGAACAGGGGTACAATGAGCAGTTCTTC.

This chain links TRBV28 with TRBJ2-1, with D perhaps matching TRBD2 (6 bases). V was shortened by 6 bases and J by 5 bases, with 17 bases between the two germline ends. CDR1 is MDHEN, CDR2 SYDVKM, per germline. This CDR3 is 15 amino acids long. CDR3 sequence reads: CASRPAMGLHNEQFF. The CDR3 DNA follows: TGTGCCAGCAGACCTGCAATGGGACTTCACAATGAGCAGTTCTTC.

The chain uses TRBV7-8 and TRBJ2-4, with TRBD1 identical over 11 bases. The germline gives CDR1 SGHVS, CDR2 FQNEAQ. J lost 5 bases, V lost 5 bases, and 8 bases had no gene match. This CDR3 is built from 16 residues. CDR3 DNA sequence: TGTGCCAGCAGCCTCCCGGGACAGGGGGGTCAAAACATTCAGTACTTC. Its protein is CASSLPGQGGQNIQYF.